Following are 19 T cell receptor beta chains from one sample sequenced in a study of T cells in Graves' hyperthyroidism and ophthalmopathy (dated by TCRdb to between 2018 and 2020). Library prep was done by multiplex PCR. TCRdb lists the instrument as Illumina HiSeq 2000. TCR beta CDR3 regions were amplified from RNA transcripts. A first-round RT-PCR of the TCR CDR3 used the HTBI primer set with the Qiagen OneStep RT-PCR kit. The public reads were reanalyzed by TCRdb: fastp trimming at Q25, MiXCR alignment, in-frame beta chains only. Rows merge per CDR3 protein into single entries with the most common DNA and genes. The sample table holds about 600,000 distinct CDR3 sequences, of which around 14% were seen once. In total, the top ten clones hold over 6% of the sample. Sequencing was carried out using blood. The receptors stem from a woman aged 18-30 years with Graves' ophthalmopathy.

This clonotype was detected ten times or more. The chain uses TRBV20-1 and TRBJ2-7, with TRBD2 matching 14 bases. The germline V gene encodes CDR1 DFQATT and CDR2 SNEGSKA (reference sequence). With V trimmed by 3 bases and J by 4 bases, 11 bases remained unmatched. The CDR3 consists of 17 residues. CDR3 DNA sequence: TGCAGTGCTAGCCGACTAGCGGGAGGGCCAAGGGCATACGAGCAGTACTTC. Protein product: CSASRLAGGPRAYEQYF.

This clonotype has ten or more counts. This chain links TRBV19 with TRBJ2-1, with a tentative D call TRBD1 (6 bases). With 4 bases removed from V and 8 bases from J, the gap between germline ends came to 18 bases. The CDR3 is made up of 15 amino acids. From germline, CDR1 is LNHDA and CDR2 SQIVND (reference sequence). The CDR3 loop is CASSTRGGRQDEQFF. The CDR3 coding sequence is TGTGCCAGTAGTACCCGTGGTGGGCGACAGGATGAGCAGTTCTTC.

Ten or more counts support this clonotype. The gene calls are TRBV3-1 and TRBJ2-5, with D unresolved. Germline V gene sequence: CDR1 LGHDT, CDR2 YNNKEL (reference sequence). The V end lost 5 bases, the J end lost 2 bases, and 18 bases lay between the germline ends. The CDR3 spans 16 residues. The CDR3 is CASSYPTRSVQETQYF. In nucleotides, the CDR3 is TGTGCCAGCAGCTACCCGACGAGGAGTGTTCAAGAGACCCAGTACTTC.

This sequence joins TRBV6-5 and TRBJ1-5; D uncertain. The CDR3 length is 14 residues. The ends were cut back, 10 bases at V and 4 bases at J, with 17 bases in the middle. CDR1 is MNHEY, CDR2 SVGAGI, per germline. The CDR3: CAISLAGENQPQHF. CDR3 bases: TGTGCCATCAGCTTAGCGGGAGAAAATCAGCCCCAGCATTTT.

This clonotype has only a few counts. The chain recombines TRBV2 with TRBJ1-1, with 7 bases that match TRBD1. The CDR3 runs to 18 residues. Germline CDR1 and CDR2: SNHLY and FYNNEI. The trim removed 3 bases at V and 1 base at J, leaving 14 bases unmatched. The CDR3 sequence: CASSEGQQGTSWNTEAFF. The CDR3 coding sequence is TGTGCCAGCAGTGAGGGTCAACAGGGGACAAGTTGGAACACTGAAGCTTTCTTT.

This clonotype was counted at least ten times. The V call is TRBV28, the J call TRBJ1-1, with D maybe TRBD1 (6 bases). V was cut by 2 bases and J by 3 bases, with 10 bases left in between. The CDR3 sequence is 14 residues long. CDR1 and CDR2 from the germline V gene are MDHEN and SYDVKM. The CDR3 spells CASSLGGAHTEAFF. The CDR3 DNA reads as TGTGCCAGCAGTTTAGGGGGGGCGCACACTGAAGCTTTCTTT.

V and J are TRBV9 and TRBJ2-7, with D perhaps TRBD1 (5 bases). Per germline, CDR1 SGDLS and CDR2 YYNGEE. The CDR3 runs 13 residues. Trimming left V 5 bases short and J 3 bases short, with 12 bases between. The CDR3 sequence: CASRPDGHYEQYF. The DNA of the CDR3 is TGTGCCAGCAGGCCGGACGGACACTACGAGCAGTACTTC.

With respect to this clonotype: One base away lies a much larger clone, so this may be a sequencing read error. V gene TRBV12-3 or TRBV12-4 combines with J gene TRBJ2-1; the match to TRBD2 covers 10 bases. The CDR3 length is 16 residues. CDR3 loop: CASSSWTSGAYNEQSF. CDR3 sequence (DNA): TGTGCCAGCAGCTCATGGACTAGCGGCGCTTACAATGAGCAGTCCTTC.

At least ten counts were recorded for this clonotype. The rearrangement joins TRBV7-9 to TRBJ2-7; D perhaps matches TRBD1 (6 bases). The CDR3 length is 15 residues. V dropped 5 bases and J dropped 3 bases, with 17 bases sitting between them. Germline CDR1 reads SEHNR; CDR2 reads FQNEAQ (reference sequence). CDR3 protein: CASSVGPGHHYEQYF. CDR3 nucleotide sequence: TGTGCCAGCAGCGTTGGACCGGGACACCACTACGAGCAGTACTTC.

This clonotype came up a few times. The chain has TRBV5-1 and TRBJ1-1; TRBD1 is a possible D gene (6 bases). The CDR3 has 14 residues. Germline assignment: CDR1 SGHRS and CDR2 YFSETQ. Trimming left V 3 bases short and J 4 bases short, with 13 bases between. Here the CDR3 DNA reads TGCGCCAGCAGCTCGGGGGGGGGCGGCACTGAAGCTTTCTTT. This sequence encodes CASSSGGGGTEAFF.

This clonotype was detected only a few times. This chain connects TRBV2 to TRBJ1-4; D may be TRBD1 (5 bases). The V end was cut by 6 bases, the J end by 12 bases, with 20 bases between. CDR1 and CDR2 (germline): SNHLY, FYNNEI. The CDR3 spans 14 residues. CDR3 nucleotide sequence: TGTGCCAGCAGCCAAGATTCCGGGCCGGGGGAACTGTTTTTT. Encoded protein: CASSQDSGPGELFF.

This clonotype was seen repeatedly, ten times or more. The chain employs TRBV11-2 and TRBJ2-7; TRBD2 agrees at 11 bases. The ends lost 5 bases at V and 4 bases at J; junction bases unmatched: 10. The CDR3 length is 16 residues. Germline CDR1 reads SGHAT; CDR2 reads FQNNGV. CDR3 region: CASSLAGTSGLYEQYF. The DNA for the CDR3 is TGTGCCAGCAGCCTAGCCGGGACTAGCGGTTTGTACGAGCAGTACTTC.

This clonotype was counted many times. This chain joins TRBV7-2 and TRBJ1-2; weak D call: TRBD1 (5 bases). Germline assignment: CDR1 SGHTA and CDR2 FQGNSA. This CDR3 is 15 amino acids long. Trimming shortened V by 1 base and J by 2 bases, and 11 bases separated the two germline ends. The CDR3 region is CASSLEAGRNYGYTF. The CDR3 DNA sequence: TGTGCCAGCAGCTTAGAAGCAGGGCGGAACTATGGCTACACCTTC.

This clonotype was picked up many times. This chain uses TRBV29-1 with TRBJ1-2, with 8 nucleotides matching TRBD1. J lost 5 bases, V lost 0 bases, and 2 bases had no gene match. Germline assignment: CDR1 SQVTM and CDR2 ANQGSEA. There are 13 residues in the CDR3. CDR3 nucleotide sequence: TGCAGCGTTGAAGACGGGACAGGTTATGGCTACACCTTC. This encodes CSVEDGTGYGYTF.

This clonotype was counted a few times. The chain joins TRBV27 to TRBJ2-1; 8 positions agree with TRBD2. The junction had 17 bases not matched to a gene; V was cut back by 4 bases and J by 6 bases. The CDR3 is 18 amino acids. Looked up from germline, CDR1 is MNHEY and CDR2 is SMNVEV (reference sequence). The CDR3 sequence: CASSSLLTSDQIVNEQFF. In DNA, the CDR3 is TGTGCCAGCAGTTCATTATTGACTAGCGACCAAATCGTCAATGAGCAGTTCTTC.

This clonotype appeared a few times. CDR3 bases: TGTGCCAGCAGTTCCCCTGGGATTGAAAAACTGTTTTTT. As protein: CASSSPGIEKLFF. J is TRBJ1-4 and V is TRBV6-1; D remains unclear. Trimming removed 5 bases from V and 7 bases from J, with 11 bases in between. This CDR3 comprises 13 residues. Germline values: CDR1 MNHNS, CDR2 SASEGT.

At least ten counts were recorded for this clonotype. J is TRBJ2-1 and V is TRBV3-1, with 8 bases aligning to TRBD2. J lost 8 bases, V lost 1 base, and 13 bases had no gene match. The CDR3 spans 17 residues. The germline CDR1 and CDR2 sequences are LGHDT and YNNKEL (reference sequence). CDR3 amino acids: CASSQGGRAGGRYEQFF. The CDR3 DNA reads as TGTGCCAGCAGCCAAGGGGGCCGGGCGGGAGGTCGGTATGAGCAGTTCTTC.

This clonotype has at least ten counts. The chain is built from TRBV12-3 or TRBV12-4 and TRBJ2-7; 7 nucleotides line up with TRBD1. V was pared by 6 bases and J by 4 bases, with 9 bases of the junction left unmatched. The CDR3 loop spans 14 amino acids. The CDR3, as DNA: TGTGCCAGCAGCCTACAGGGGACATTATACGAGCAGTACTTC. The encoded protein is CASSLQGTLYEQYF.

V usage is TRBV20-1 and J usage is TRBJ2-7, with D maybe TRBD1 (6 bases). CDR3 size: 13 residues. V was cut by 7 bases and J by 6 bases, with 19 bases left in between. The germline CDR1 and CDR2 sequences are DFQATT and SNEGSKA (reference sequence). The CDR3 sequence is CSVLGGWYAEQYF. The CDR3 DNA sequence: TGCAGTGTGTTAGGGGGTTGGTACGCCGAGCAGTACTTC.